This TCR beta chain derives from a study of blood T cell repertoires in COVID-19. TCRdb keeps only in-frame clones here, not all; method: immunoSEQ multiplex PCR. The profile covers roughly 290,000 clones, with 80% to 95% appearing a single time and nearly 7% taken by the ten largest. The sample comprised peripheral blood. This receptor was obtained from a woman aged 25 to 39 with COVID-19, enrolled during active disease.

The CDR3 DNA is TGTGCCACCAGCGGTGGTTCGCGAGACAAAAACATTCAGTACTTC. Residues: CATSGGSRDKNIQYF. The chain combines TRBV15 with TRBJ2-4; no definite D call. Germline V gene sequence: CDR1 LNHNV, CDR2 YYDKDF (reference sequence). The CDR3 consists of 15 residues. V was clipped by 5 bases and J by 3 bases, with 14 bases between them.